The source of this T cell receptor (beta chain) is a study of PD-1 blockade in classical Hodgkin lymphoma. Study-wide background: Treatment was intravenous nivolumab, 3 mg/kg every 2 weeks, until progression. Findings and caveats of the study: CD4+ TCR diversity climbed significantly by C4D1, unlike CD8+ TCR diversity. Lower baseline TCR diversity marked trial partial responders and progressors.

Every one of the patients relapsed after autologous stem cell transplantation (brentuximab vedotin exposure was variable). V was cut by 4 bases and J by 0 bases, with 15 bases left in between. This CDR3 is built from 16 residues. Germline-derived CDR1 and CDR2 are LNHDA and SQIVND (reference sequence). About this clone: The antigen remains unidentified.

Clones were read by immunoSEQ multiplex PCR, and TCRdb kept only the in-frame ones, dropping some. The profile shows 110,000 or so clones, nearly 90% of them singletons. This sample comprised peripheral blood mononuclear cells (PBMCs), obtained before the second cycle of nivolumab. This receptor was taken from a human donor with classical Hodgkin lymphoma. This chain connects TRBV19 to TRBJ2-5, with D possibly being TRBD2 (5 bases). CDR3 sequence (DNA): TGTGCCAGTAGTACCGACACGTCGGGGTACCAAGAGACCCAGTACTTC. Its protein product is CASSTDTSGYQETQYF.